A single sample gave rise to the 18 T cell receptor beta chains below, sequenced in a study of vaccination and CD4 T cells after COVID-19. MiXCR, applied by TCRdb to the PCR reads, yields one record per CDR3 protein. The sample has some 18,000 distinct CDR3 sequences, 60% seen once. The sample was CD4+ T cells from blood, taken after SARS-CoV-2 vaccination. The receptors here all came from a human donor who had recovered from COVID-19.

The chain uses TRBV28 and TRBJ2-7, with 10 bases fitting TRBD2. Germline V gene data show CDR1 as MDHEN and CDR2 as SYDVKM. V lost 10 bases, J lost 3 bases, and 12 bases stayed unmatched. This CDR3 spans 15 amino acids. CDR3 sequence: CAIRKAGGPGYEQYF. CDR3 coding DNA: TGTGCCATCAGAAAAGCGGGAGGGCCAGGCTACGAGCAGTACTTC.

This sequence joins TRBV5-1 and TRBJ2-3; TRBD1 matches at 9 bases. The germline V gene encodes CDR1 SGHRS and CDR2 YFSETQ. The CDR3 spans 17 residues. Trimming removed 0 bases from V and 1 base from J; junction bases left unmatched: 6. The CDR3, as DNA: TGCGCCAGCAGCTTGGCCCTCCGGACAGGGGGCACAGATACGCAGTATTTT. As protein: CASSLALRTGGTDTQYF.

This clonotype appeared once. The chain uses TRBV20-1 and TRBJ2-3, with D possibly being TRBD1 (6 bases). V lost 2 bases, J lost 3 bases, and 12 bases lay in between. This CDR3 region has 14 residues. In germline, CDR1 is DFQATT, CDR2 SNEGSKA (reference sequence). For the CDR3, the DNA is TGCAGTGCTAGAACAGGGATTTGGACAGATACGCAGTATTTT. It yields the protein CSARTGIWTDTQYF.

This clonotype occurred a few times. The genes are TRBV20-1 and TRBJ1-5; tentatively, D is TRBD1 (5 bases). Trimming took off 0 bases at V and 7 bases at J, with 16 bases between the two ends. The CDR3 totals 15 residues. Per germline, CDR1 DFQATT and CDR2 SNEGSKA (reference sequence). The CDR3, as DNA: TGCAGTGCTAGAGAAACAGGCGGAAAAGGCCAGCCCCAGCATTTT. It translates to CSARETGGKGQPQHF.

J is TRBJ1-6 and V is TRBV19; 7 nucleotides align to TRBD1. CDR3 length: 16 residues. The V gene's germline CDR1 is LNHDA and CDR2 SQIVND (reference sequence). V shed 4 bases and J 3 bases; nucleotides not matched to a gene: 6. CDR3 sequence (DNA): TGTGCCAGTAGTAGGGGCCGGGACAGCTATAATTCACCCCTCCACTTT. Encoded protein: CASSRGRDSYNSPLHF. The whole variable domain, remainder taken from reference TRBV19 and TRBJ1-6, is DGGITQSPKYLFRKEGQNVTLSCEQNLNHDAMYWYRQDPGQGLRLIYYSQIVNDFQKGDIAEGYSVSREKKESFPLTVTSAQKNPTAFYLCASSRGRDSYNSPLHFGNGTRLTVT.

The CDR3 DNA sequence: TGTGCCAGCAGCTTAGACGGAAGTCAGTACTTC. Its protein product is CASSLDGSQYF. The chain has TRBV7-8 and TRBJ2-7; unclear D gene. Germline loops: CDR1 SGHVS, CDR2 FQNEAQ. V lost 1 base, J lost 10 bases, and 8 bases lay in between. This CDR3 has 11 residues.

In DNA form, the CDR3 reads TGTGCCAGCAGCAATGGGAGCTCCTATAATTCACCCCTCCACTTT. Protein product: CASSNGSSYNSPLHF. This rearrangement joins TRBV21-1 to TRBJ1-6. TRBV21-1 is noted as a pseudogene. The CDR3 runs to 15 residues.

This clonotype appeared a single time. J is TRBJ2-2 and V is TRBV7-9, with D possibly TRBD2 on 6 matching bases. The CDR3 contains 16 residues. CDR1 and CDR2 from the germline V gene are SEHNR and FQNEAQ (reference sequence). With 5 bases removed from V and 2 bases from J, the gap between germline ends came to 15 bases. Here the CDR3 DNA reads TGTGCCAGCAGCAAAACCGGGACTCCTAACACCGGGGAGCTGTTTTTT. It is translated as CASSKTGTPNTGELFF.

This clonotype has just a few counts. The chain couples TRBV20-1 to TRBJ2-5; D is undetermined. The CDR3 spans 17 residues. Germline-derived CDR1 and CDR2 are DFQATT and SNEGSKA (reference sequence). Trimming removed 0 bases at V and 5 bases at J, with 22 bases between. The CDR3: CSARDLRVGNKGETQYF. In nucleotides, the CDR3 is TGCAGTGCTAGAGATCTAAGGGTCGGCAACAAAGGGGAGACCCAGTACTTC.

The chain carries TRBV28 and TRBJ1-1; TRBD1 aligns across 7 bases. Unmatched junction bases numbered 4, after V lost 5 bases and J lost 7 bases. The CDR3 runs 12 residues. Germline V gene lookup returns CDR1 MDHEN and CDR2 SYDVKM. CDR3 coding DNA: TGTGCCAGCAGTAAGAGACAGGGTGAAGCTTTCTTT. Translated, it gives CASSKRQGEAFF.

The V call is TRBV20-1, the J call TRBJ1-5; D is unclear. V was pared by 5 bases and J by 3 bases, with 11 bases between. The germline gives CDR1 DFQATT, CDR2 SNEGSKA (reference sequence). This CDR3 region has 13 residues. The CDR3 reads CSAASGFNQPQHF. For the CDR3, the DNA is TGCAGTGCTGCAAGTGGATTCAATCAGCCCCAGCATTTT.

The chain has TRBV20-1 and TRBJ2-5, with TRBD2 as a possible D gene (6 bases). The V gene's germline CDR1 is DFQATT and CDR2 SNEGSKA (reference sequence). The ends were cut back, 7 bases at V and 4 bases at J, with 10 bases in the middle. CDR3 length equals 11 residues. Here the CDR3 DNA reads TGCAGTGTCGGGACTTCAGAGACCCAGTACTTC. Its protein product is CSVGTSETQYF.

The chain recombines TRBV3-1 with TRBJ1-1; perhaps TRBD1 as D (6 bases). Trimming removed 1 base at V and 8 bases at J, with 8 bases between. CDR1 and CDR2 (germline): LGHDT, YNNKEL (reference sequence). The CDR3 length is 12 residues. The CDR3 DNA is TGTGCCAGCAGCCAAGTTGACAGGGAAGCTTTCTTT. Its translation is CASSQVDREAFF.

This rearrangement joins TRBV10-3 to TRBJ1-5; the D gene is possibly TRBD1 (6 bases). Deletions cut 2 bases from V and 1 base from J, with 6 bases between. The germline V gene encodes CDR1 ENHRY and CDR2 SYGVKD. The CDR3 consists of 14 residues. This CDR3 is CAISEDRSNQPQHF. DNA of the CDR3: TGTGCCATCAGTGAGGACAGGAGCAATCAGCCCCAGCATTTT.

The V call is TRBV29-1, the J call TRBJ2-3, with D hard to call. Deletions cut 6 bases from V and 0 bases from J, with 25 bases between. This CDR3 is built from 18 residues. CDR1 is SQVTM, CDR2 ANQGSEA, per germline. CDR3 nucleotide sequence: TGCAGCGTGACCTCGACTGCCGGCAGGCCAACTAGCACAGATACGCAGTATTTT. It encodes CSVTSTAGRPTSTDTQYF.

The rearrangement links TRBV10-3 to TRBJ2-7; 8 positions match TRBD2. This CDR3 is 14 amino acids long. Germline loops: CDR1 ENHRY, CDR2 SYGVKD. The junction had 8 bases not matched to a gene; V was cut back by 6 bases and J by 4 bases. CDR3: CAISPGLDLYEQYF. CDR3 nucleotides: TGTGCCATCAGCCCGGGACTAGATCTGTACGAGCAGTACTTC.

The rearrangement links TRBV20-1 to TRBJ2-7; D remains unclear. Germline CDR1 DFQATT, CDR2 SNEGSKA (reference sequence). The V end was cut by 3 bases, the J end by 5 bases, with 5 bases between. The CDR3 extends over 10 amino acids. CDR3 DNA sequence: TGCAGTGCTAGGTCAGACGAGCAGTACTTC. Residues: CSARSDEQYF.

The J gene is TRBJ2-3, the V gene TRBV11-2, with 11 bases that match TRBD1. The CDR3 is 16 residues long. V shed 5 bases, J shed 5 bases, and the junction held 9 bases outside the gene matches. Germline-derived CDR1 and CDR2 are SGHAT and FQNNGV. CDR3 amino acids: CASSNSDRGQGDTQYF. The DNA of the CDR3 is TGTGCCAGCAGCAACTCGGACAGGGGGCAAGGAGATACGCAGTATTTT.